Below are 5 T cell receptor beta chains sequenced from a single sample in a study of T cell responses to AZD1222 COVID-19 vaccine. Assay: immunoSEQ multiplex PCR; the TCRdb copy retains only in-frame clones and omits some. The sample includes about 140,000 clones, 80% to 95% of them seen just once. The material sequenced was peripheral blood, taken 28 days after the second AZD1222 dose. The receptors were sampled from an adult who received the AZD1222 COVID-19 vaccine.

V gene TRBV11-2 combines with J gene TRBJ1-2; TRBD1 matches at 11 bases. The germline CDR1 and CDR2 sequences are SGHAT and FQNNGV. The junction had 4 bases not matched to a gene; V was cut back by 5 bases and J by 5 bases. The CDR3 contains 14 residues. The CDR3 nucleotides read TGTGCCAGCAGCCCGGACAGGGGGCCGTATGGCTACACCTTC. Its protein is CASSPDRGPYGYTF.

The chain joins TRBV28 to TRBJ1-3; 8 bases line up with TRBD1. Germline trimming cut 3 bases from V and 5 bases from J; bases unmatched to any gene: 6. CDR1 is MDHEN and CDR2 is SYDVKM in the germline V gene. The CDR3 spans 15 residues. The CDR3 loop reads CASSLWTGIRNTIYF. The CDR3 coding sequence is TGTGCCAGCAGTTTGTGGACAGGGATTAGAAACACCATATATTTT.

The chain recombines TRBV11-2 with TRBJ2-7; D is perhaps TRBD2 (6 bases). This CDR3 has 15 amino acids. The germline V and J ends were trimmed by 3 bases and 0 bases, with 12 bases remaining between them. Germline CDR1 SGHAT, CDR2 FQNNGV. The CDR3 nucleotides are TGTGCCAGCAGCTTTCCCACGGGACTCTCCTACGAGCAGTACTTC. Its translation is CASSFPTGLSYEQYF.

This clone occurred once. The V and J genes are TRBV7-9 and TRBJ1-1, with D possibly TRBD1 on 5 matching bases. This CDR3 is built from 16 residues. Germline CDR1 is SEHNR and CDR2 is FQNEAQ (reference sequence). V was cut by 2 bases and J by 1 base, with 14 bases left in between. In DNA, the CDR3 is TGTGCCAGCAGCTTACAGGGAGAGGGCGGGAACACTGAAGCTTTCTTT. Protein sequence: CASSLQGEGGNTEAFF. Combining the CDR3 with reference TRBV7-9 and TRBJ1-1 gives the whole variable domain DTGVSQNPRHKITKRGQNVTFRCDPISEHNRLYWYRQTLGQGPEFLTYFQNEAQLEKSRLLSDRFSAERPKGSFSTLEIQRTEQGDSAMYLCASSLQGEGGNTEAFFGQGTRLTVV.

The chain combines TRBV7-2 with TRBJ2-1; 14 bases align to TRBD2. CDR1 and CDR2 from the germline V gene are SGHTA and FQGNSA. The ends lost 6 bases at V and 10 bases at J; junction bases unmatched: 17. This CDR3 spans 18 amino acids. The CDR3 loop is CASSPGLAGGGFPREQFF. CDR3 bases: TGTGCCAGCAGTCCTGGACTAGCGGGAGGAGGGTTCCCGCGGGAGCAGTTCTTC.